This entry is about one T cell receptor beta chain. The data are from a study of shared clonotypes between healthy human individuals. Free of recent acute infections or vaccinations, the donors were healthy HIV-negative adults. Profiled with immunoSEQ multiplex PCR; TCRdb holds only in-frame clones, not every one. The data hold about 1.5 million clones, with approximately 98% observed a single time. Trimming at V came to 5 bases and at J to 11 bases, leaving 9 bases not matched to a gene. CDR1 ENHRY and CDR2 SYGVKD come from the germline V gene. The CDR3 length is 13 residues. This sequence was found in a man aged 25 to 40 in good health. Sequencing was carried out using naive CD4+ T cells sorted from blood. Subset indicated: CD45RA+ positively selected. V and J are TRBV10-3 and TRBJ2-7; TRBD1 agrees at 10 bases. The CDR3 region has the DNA TGTGCCATCAGTACCCACTCCGGGACAGGGGAGTACTTC. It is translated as CAISTHSGTGEYF.